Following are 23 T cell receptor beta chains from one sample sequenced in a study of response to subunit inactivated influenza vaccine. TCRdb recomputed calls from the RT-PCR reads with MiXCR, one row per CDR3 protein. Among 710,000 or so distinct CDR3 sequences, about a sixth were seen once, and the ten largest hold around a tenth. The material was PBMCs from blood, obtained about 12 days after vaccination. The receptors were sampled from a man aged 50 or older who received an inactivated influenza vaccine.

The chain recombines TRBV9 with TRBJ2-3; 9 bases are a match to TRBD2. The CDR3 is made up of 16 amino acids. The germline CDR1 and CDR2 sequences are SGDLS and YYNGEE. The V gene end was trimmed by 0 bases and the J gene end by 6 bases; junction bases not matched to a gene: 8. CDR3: CASSVGREGPLDTQYF. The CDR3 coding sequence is TGTGCCAGCAGCGTAGGGCGGGAGGGCCCCCTGGATACGCAGTATTTT.

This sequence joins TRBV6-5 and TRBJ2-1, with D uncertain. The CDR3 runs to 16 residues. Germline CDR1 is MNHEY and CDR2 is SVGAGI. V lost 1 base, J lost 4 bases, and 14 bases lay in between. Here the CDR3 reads CASSYYGRWPYNEQFF. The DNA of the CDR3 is TGTGCCAGCAGTTACTATGGTCGTTGGCCTTACAATGAGCAGTTCTTC.

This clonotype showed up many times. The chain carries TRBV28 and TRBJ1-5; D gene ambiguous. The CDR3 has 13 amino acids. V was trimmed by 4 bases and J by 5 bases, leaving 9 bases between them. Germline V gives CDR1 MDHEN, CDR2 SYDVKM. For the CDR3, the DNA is TGTGCCAGCAGTTGGAGGTCCTATCAGCCCCAGCATTTT. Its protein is CASSWRSYQPQHF.

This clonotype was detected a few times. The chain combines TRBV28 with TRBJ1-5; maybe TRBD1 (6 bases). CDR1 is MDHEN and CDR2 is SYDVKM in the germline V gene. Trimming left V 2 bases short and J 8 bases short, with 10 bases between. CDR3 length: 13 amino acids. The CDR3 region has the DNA TGTGCCAGCAGTTTAACTAGGGGGGAGCCCCAGCATTTT. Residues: CASSLTRGEPQHF.

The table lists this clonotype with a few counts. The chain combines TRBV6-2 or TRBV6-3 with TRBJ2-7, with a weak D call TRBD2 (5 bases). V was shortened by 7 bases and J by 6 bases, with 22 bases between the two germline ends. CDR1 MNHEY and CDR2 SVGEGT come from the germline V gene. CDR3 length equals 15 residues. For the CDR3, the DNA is TGTGCCAGCACCCTACGGCGTTCTAGGGCGGGCGAGCAGTACTTC. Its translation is CASTLRRSRAGEQYF.

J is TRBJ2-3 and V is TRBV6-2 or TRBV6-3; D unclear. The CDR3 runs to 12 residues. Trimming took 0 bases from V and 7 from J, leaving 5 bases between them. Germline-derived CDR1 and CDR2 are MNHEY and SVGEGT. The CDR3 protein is CASSYSGHTQYF. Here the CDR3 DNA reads TGTGCCAGCAGTTACTCAGGACATACGCAGTATTTT.

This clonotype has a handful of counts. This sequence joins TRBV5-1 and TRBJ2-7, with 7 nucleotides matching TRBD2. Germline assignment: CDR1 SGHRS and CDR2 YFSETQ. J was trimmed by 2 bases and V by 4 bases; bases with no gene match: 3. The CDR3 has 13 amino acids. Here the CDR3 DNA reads TGCGCCAGCAGCGGGCGGGAGACCTACGAGCAGTACTTC. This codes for CASSGRETYEQYF.

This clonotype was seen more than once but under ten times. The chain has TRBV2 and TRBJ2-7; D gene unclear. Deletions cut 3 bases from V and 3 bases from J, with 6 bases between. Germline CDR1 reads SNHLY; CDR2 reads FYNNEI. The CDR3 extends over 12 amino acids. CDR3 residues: CASSDWDYEQYF. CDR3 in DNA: TGTGCCAGCAGTGATTGGGACTACGAGCAGTACTTC.

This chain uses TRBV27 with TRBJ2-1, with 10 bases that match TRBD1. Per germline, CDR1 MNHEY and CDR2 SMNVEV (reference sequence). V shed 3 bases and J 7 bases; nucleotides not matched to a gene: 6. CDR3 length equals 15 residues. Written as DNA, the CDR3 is TGTGCCAGCAGTTTCTCGACAGGGGGCGTGAATGAGCAGTTCTTC. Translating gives CASSFSTGGVNEQFF.

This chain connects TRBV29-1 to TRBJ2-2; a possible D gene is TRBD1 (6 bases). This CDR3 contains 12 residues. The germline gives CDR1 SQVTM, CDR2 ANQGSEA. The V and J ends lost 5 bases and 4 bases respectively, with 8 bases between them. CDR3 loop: CSVMGATGELFF. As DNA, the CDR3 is TGCAGCGTTATGGGGGCCACCGGGGAGCTGTTTTTT.

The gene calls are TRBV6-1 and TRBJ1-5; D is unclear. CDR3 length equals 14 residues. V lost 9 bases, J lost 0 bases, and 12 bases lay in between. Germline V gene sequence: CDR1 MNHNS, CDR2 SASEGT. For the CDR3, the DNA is TGTGCCAGTAGTACGGTTTATAGCAATCAGCCCCAGCATTTT. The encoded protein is CASSTVYSNQPQHF.

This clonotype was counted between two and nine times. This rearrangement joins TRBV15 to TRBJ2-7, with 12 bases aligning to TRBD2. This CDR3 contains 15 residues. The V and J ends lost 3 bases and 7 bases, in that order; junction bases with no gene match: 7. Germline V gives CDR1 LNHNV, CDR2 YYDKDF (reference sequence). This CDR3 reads CATSSLAGGPVEQYF. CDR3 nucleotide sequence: TGTGCCACCAGCAGTCTAGCGGGGGGGCCGGTTGAGCAGTACTTC.

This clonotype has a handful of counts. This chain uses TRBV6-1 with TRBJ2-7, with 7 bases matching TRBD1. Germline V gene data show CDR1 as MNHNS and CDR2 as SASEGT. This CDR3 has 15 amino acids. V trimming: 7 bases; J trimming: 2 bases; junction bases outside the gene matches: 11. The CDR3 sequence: CASTRTGTDPYEQYF. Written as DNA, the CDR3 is TGTGCCAGCACCCGAACCGGGACAGACCCCTACGAGCAGTACTTC.

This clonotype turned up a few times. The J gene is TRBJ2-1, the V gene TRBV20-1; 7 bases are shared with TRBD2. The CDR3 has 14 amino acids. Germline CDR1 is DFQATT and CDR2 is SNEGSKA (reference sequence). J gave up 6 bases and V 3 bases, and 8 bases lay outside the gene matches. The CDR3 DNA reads TGCAGTGCTAGGACTGGACTAGTTTCCAATGAGCAGTTCTTC. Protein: CSARTGLVSNEQFF.

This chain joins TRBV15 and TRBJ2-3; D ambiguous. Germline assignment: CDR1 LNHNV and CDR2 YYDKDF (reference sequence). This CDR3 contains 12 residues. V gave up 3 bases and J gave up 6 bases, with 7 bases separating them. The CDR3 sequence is CATSRQTDTQYF. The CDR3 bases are TGTGCCACCAGCAGGCAGACCGATACGCAGTATTTT.

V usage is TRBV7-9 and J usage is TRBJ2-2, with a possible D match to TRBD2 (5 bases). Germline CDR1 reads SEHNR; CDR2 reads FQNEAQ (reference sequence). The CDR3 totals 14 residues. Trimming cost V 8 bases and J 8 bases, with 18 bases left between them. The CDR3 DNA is TGTGCCAGCGAAAGGAGGACTTCCTTGGGGGAGCTGTTTTTT. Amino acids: CASERRTSLGELFF.

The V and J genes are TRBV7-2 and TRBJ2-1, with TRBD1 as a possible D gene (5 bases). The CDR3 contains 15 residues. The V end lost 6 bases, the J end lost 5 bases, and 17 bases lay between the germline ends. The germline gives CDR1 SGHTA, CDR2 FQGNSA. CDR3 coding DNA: TGTGCCAGCAGTTATTCGCTCCAGGGAAACAATGAGCAGTTCTTC. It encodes CASSYSLQGNNEQFF.

CDR3 DNA: TGTGCCAGCAGGAGACGGGACAGGCATTATGGCTACACCTTC. The encoded protein is CASRRRDRHYGYTF. The V call is TRBV5-6, the J call TRBJ1-2; 8 positions agree with TRBD1. Germline V CDR1 and CDR2: SGHDT, YYEEEE. The CDR3 extends over 14 amino acids. The V and J ends lost 5 bases and 5 bases, in that order; junction bases with no gene match: 8.

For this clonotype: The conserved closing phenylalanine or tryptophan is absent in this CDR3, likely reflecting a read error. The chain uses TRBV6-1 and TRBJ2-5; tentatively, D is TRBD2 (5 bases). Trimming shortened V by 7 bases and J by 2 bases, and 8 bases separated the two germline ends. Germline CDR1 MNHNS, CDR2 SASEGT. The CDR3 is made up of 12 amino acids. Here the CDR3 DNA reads TGTGCCAGCATTCAGCGGCAAGAGACCCAGTACTCC. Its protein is CASIQRQETQYS.

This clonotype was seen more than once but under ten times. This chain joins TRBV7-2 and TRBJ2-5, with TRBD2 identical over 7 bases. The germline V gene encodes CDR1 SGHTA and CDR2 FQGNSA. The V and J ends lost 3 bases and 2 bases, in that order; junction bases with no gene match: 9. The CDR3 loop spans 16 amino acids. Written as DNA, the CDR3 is TGTGCCAGCAGCTTCTCAATTGGCGGGGGACAAGAGACCCAGTACTTC. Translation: CASSFSIGGGQETQYF.

The CDR3 spells CAGQAGGTDTQYF. As DNA, the CDR3 is TGTGCCGGTCAAGCGGGGGGCACAGATACGCAGTATTTT. The rearrangement links TRBV6-2 or TRBV6-3 to TRBJ2-3, with 8 nucleotides matching TRBD2. The ends lost 11 bases at V and 1 base at J; junction bases unmatched: 5. CDR3 length equals 13 residues. Germline values: CDR1 MNHEY, CDR2 SVGEGT.

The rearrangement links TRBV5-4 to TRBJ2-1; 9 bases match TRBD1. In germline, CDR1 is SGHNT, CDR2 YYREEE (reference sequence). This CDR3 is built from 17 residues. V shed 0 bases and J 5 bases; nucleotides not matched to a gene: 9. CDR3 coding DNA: TGTGCCAGCAGCTTGGGGACAGGGGTGGGAATGGACAATGAGCAGTTCTTC. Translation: CASSLGTGVGMDNEQFF.

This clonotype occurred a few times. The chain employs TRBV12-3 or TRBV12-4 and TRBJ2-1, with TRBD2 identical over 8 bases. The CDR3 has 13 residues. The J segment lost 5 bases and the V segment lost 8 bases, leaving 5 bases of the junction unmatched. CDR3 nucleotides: TGTGCCAGCGGCGGGAGGAAAAACAATGAGCAGTTCTTC. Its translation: CASGGRKNNEQFF.